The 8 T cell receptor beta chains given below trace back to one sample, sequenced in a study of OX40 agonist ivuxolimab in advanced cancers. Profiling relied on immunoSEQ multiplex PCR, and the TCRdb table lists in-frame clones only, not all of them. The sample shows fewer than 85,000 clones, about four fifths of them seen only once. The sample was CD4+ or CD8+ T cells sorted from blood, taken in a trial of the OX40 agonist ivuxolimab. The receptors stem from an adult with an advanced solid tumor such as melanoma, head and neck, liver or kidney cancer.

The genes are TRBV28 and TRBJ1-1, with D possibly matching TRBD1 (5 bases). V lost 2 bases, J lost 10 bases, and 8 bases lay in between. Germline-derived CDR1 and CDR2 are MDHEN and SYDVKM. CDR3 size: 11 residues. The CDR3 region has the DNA TGTGCCAGCAGTTTACGGGGGATAGCTTTCTTT. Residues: CASSLRGIAFF.

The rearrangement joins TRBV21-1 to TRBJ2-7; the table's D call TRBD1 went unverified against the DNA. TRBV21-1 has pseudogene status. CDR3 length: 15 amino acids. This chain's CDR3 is CASSGPGQGAVEQYF. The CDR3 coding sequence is TGTGCCAGTTCTGGGCCGGGACAGGGGGCCGTCGAGCAGTACTTC.

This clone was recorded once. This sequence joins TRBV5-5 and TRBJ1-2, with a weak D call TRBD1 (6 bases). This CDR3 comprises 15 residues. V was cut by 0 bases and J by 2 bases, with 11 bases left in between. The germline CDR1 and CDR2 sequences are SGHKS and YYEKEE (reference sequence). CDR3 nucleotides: TGTGCCAGCAGCTTGGGGGGGCCATGGAACTATGGCTACACCTTC. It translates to CASSLGGPWNYGYTF.

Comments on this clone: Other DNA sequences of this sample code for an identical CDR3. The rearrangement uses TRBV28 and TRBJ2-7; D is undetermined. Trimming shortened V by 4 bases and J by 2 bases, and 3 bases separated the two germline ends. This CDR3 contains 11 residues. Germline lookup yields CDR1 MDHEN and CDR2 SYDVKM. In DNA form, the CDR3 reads TGTGCCAGCAGTTCCCCCTACGAGCAGTACTTC. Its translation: CASSSPYEQYF. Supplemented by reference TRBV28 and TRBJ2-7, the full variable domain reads DVKVTQSSRYLVKRTGEKVFLECVQDMDHENMFWYRQDPGLGLRLIYFSYDVKMKEKGDIPEGYSVSREKKERFSLILESASTNQTSMYLCASSSPYEQYFGPGTRLTVT.

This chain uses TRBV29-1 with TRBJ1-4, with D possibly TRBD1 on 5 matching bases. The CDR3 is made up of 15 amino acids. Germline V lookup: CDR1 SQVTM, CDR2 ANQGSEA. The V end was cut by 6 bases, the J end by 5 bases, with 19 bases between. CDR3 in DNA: TGCAGCGTCCGAAGCACCCAGGGTGGGAATGAAAAACTGTTTTTT. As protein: CSVRSTQGGNEKLFF.

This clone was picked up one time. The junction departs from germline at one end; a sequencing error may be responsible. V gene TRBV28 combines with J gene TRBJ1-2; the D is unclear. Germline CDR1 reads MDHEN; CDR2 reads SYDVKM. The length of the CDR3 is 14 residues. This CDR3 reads CASSPPPTKYGYTF. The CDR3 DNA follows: TGTGCCAGCAGTCCCCCCCCGACTAAGTATGGCTACACCTTC.

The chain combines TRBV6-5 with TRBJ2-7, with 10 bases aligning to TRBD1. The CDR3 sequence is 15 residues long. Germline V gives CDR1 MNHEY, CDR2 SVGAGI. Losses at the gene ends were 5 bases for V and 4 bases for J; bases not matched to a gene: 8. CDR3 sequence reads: CASSGRDRGSYEQYF. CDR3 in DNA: TGTGCCAGCAGTGGCCGGGACAGGGGCTCGTACGAGCAGTACTTC.

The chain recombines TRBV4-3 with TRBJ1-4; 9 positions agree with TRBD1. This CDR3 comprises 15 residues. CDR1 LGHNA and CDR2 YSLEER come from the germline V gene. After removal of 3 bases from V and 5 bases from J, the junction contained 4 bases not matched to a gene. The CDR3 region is CASSQRTGENEKLFF. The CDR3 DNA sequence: TGCGCCAGCAGCCAGAGGACAGGGGAAAATGAAAAACTGTTTTTT.